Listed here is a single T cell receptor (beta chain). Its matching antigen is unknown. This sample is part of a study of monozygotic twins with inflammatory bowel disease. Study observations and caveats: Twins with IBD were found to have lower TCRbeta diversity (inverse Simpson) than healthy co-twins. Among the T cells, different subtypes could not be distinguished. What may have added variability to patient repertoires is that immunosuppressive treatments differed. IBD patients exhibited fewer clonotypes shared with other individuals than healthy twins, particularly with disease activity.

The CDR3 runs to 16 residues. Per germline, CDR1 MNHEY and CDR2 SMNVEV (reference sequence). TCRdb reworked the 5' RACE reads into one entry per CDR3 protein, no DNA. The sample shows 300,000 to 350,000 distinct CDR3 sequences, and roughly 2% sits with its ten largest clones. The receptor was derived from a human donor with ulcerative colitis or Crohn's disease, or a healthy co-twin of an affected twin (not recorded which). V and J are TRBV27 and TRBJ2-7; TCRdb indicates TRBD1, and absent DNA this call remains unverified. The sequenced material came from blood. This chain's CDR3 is CASSPLGQGALYEQYF.